This passage covers 9 T cell receptor beta chains from one sample sequenced in a study of immune evolution from preneoplasia to lung adenocarcinoma. Some clones are missing from TCRdb's copy, which holds only in-frame ones; the method was immunoSEQ multiplex PCR. The sample shows more than 7,500 clones, around four fifths of them seen only once. The sample consisted of FFPE lung adenocarcinoma in situ tissue. The receptors come from a person aged 65-85 years with lung adenocarcinoma.

The chain links TRBV5-1 to TRBJ1-1; D gene ambiguous. In germline, CDR1 is SGHRS, CDR2 YFSETQ. This CDR3 comprises 12 residues. Trimming took 3 bases from V and 3 from J, leaving 6 bases between them. CDR3 region: CASSYDDTEAFF. In DNA, the CDR3 is TGCGCCAGCAGCTACGACGACACTGAAGCTTTCTTT. Drawing the rest from reference TRBV5-1 and TRBJ1-1, the complete variable domain is KAGVTQTPRYLIKTRGQQVTLSCSPISGHRSVSWYQQTPGQGLQFLFEYFSETQRNKGNFPGRFSGRQFSNSRSEMNVSTLELGDSALYLCASSYDDTEAFFGQGTRLTVV.

The gene calls are TRBV2 and TRBJ2-3; TRBD1 agrees at 7 bases. Germline V gene lookup returns CDR1 SNHLY and CDR2 FYNNEI. CDR3 size: 15 residues. The J segment lost 2 bases and the V segment lost 4 bases, leaving 6 bases of the junction unmatched. The CDR3 bases are TGTGCCAGCAGTGCGGACAGGCCCGTCACAGATACGCAGTATTTT. As protein: CASSADRPVTDTQYF.

The chain has TRBV11-2 and TRBJ2-3; the D is unclear. The CDR3 totals 12 residues. V lost 0 bases, J lost 6 bases, and 4 bases lay in between. Germline V gene data show CDR1 as SGHAT and CDR2 as FQNNGV. The CDR3 DNA reads TGTGCCAGCAGCTTAGAGGGGGATACGCAGTATTTT. It encodes CASSLEGDTQYF.

The rearrangement links TRBV19 to TRBJ1-5; 7 bases line up with TRBD1. V shed 7 bases, J shed 6 bases, and the junction held 15 bases outside the gene matches. The germline V gene has CDR1 LNHDA and CDR2 SQIVND (reference sequence). The CDR3 extends over 16 amino acids. The CDR3 region has the DNA TGTGCCAGTATCGACCCTCAAGAGGGGGCGCGTCAGCCCCAGCATTTT. Translated, it gives CASIDPQEGARQPQHF.

The chain links TRBV11-3 to TRBJ2-3; 10 bases agree with TRBD1. The CDR3 spans 13 residues. Germline trimming cut 4 bases from V and 5 bases from J; bases unmatched to any gene: 0. Germline V lookup: CDR1 SGHNT, CDR2 YENEEA. The CDR3 DNA sequence: TGTGCCAGCAGCTGGACAGGGGGAGATACGCAGTATTTT. It encodes CASSWTGGDTQYF.

The CDR3 here is CASSNHYQETQYF. CDR3 nucleotides: TGTGCCAGCAGTAACCACTACCAAGAGACCCAGTACTTC. V is TRBV27 and J is TRBJ2-5; D unresolved. The CDR3 length is 13 residues. Germline-derived CDR1 and CDR2 are MNHEY and SMNVEV (reference sequence). Deletions cut 5 bases from V and 0 bases from J, with 7 bases between.

The chain has TRBV28 and TRBJ1-2; D gene ambiguous. The CDR3 runs to 12 residues. Germline V gene sequence: CDR1 MDHEN, CDR2 SYDVKM. The V end was cut by 6 bases, the J end by 3 bases, with 8 bases between. CDR3 sequence: CASRGRDYGYTF. CDR3 nucleotides: TGTGCCAGCAGGGGGAGGGACTATGGCTACACCTTC.

The V call is TRBV6-5, the J call TRBJ1-2; a possible D gene is TRBD1 (5 bases). Trimming left V 6 bases short and J 3 bases short, with 8 bases between. Germline CDR1 is MNHEY and CDR2 is SVGAGI. The CDR3 totals 12 residues. Here the CDR3 reads CASSDSHYGYTF. The DNA of the CDR3 is TGTGCCAGCAGCGACAGTCACTATGGCTACACCTTC.

The sample holds a few counts of this clone. The chain couples TRBV6-6 to TRBJ2-5; maybe TRBD1 (6 bases). Germline loops: CDR1 MNHNY, CDR2 SVGAGI (reference sequence). CDR3 length: 16 amino acids. Deletions cut 5 bases from V and 4 bases from J, with 20 bases between. CDR3 amino acids: CASSALNAGVGETQYF. The CDR3 DNA reads TGTGCCAGCAGTGCTCTAAATGCAGGGGTCGGAGAGACCCAGTACTTC.